Listed below are T cell receptor beta chains from one sample, sequenced in a study of shared clonotypes between healthy human individuals. Sequencing used immunoSEQ multiplex PCR; TCRdb keeps in-frame clones, though not all of them. The sample holds roughly 2.4 million clones; approximately 95% are singletons and the top ten take roughly 0.13%. The sequenced sample consisted of naive CD4+ T cells sorted from blood. The receptors originated from a young man in good health. Both conserved end residues are part of each CDR3. A D gene is named only where the DNA matches it firmly.

J gene: TRBJ1-1
V gene: TRBV29-1
D gene: -
CDR3 protein: CSVVRGTEAFF
CDR3 DNA: TGCAGCGTTGTCAGGGGCACTGAAGCTTTCTTT

J gene: TRBJ1-1
V gene: TRBV6-5
D gene: TRBD1
CDR3 protein: CASSRTGGAGAFF
CDR3 DNA: TGTGCCAGCAGTCGTACAGGGGGCGCGGGGGCTTTCTTT

J gene: TRBJ1-2
V gene: TRBV19
D gene: -
CDR3 protein: CATQTAAPYGYTF
CDR3 DNA: TGTGCCACCCAGACGGCAGCTCCTTATGGCTACACCTTC

J gene: TRBJ2-7
V gene: TRBV2
D gene: -
CDR3 protein: CASSESIRDYEQYF
CDR3 DNA: TGTGCCAGCAGTGAGTCCATAAGAGACTACGAGCAGTACTTC

J gene: TRBJ1-6
V gene: TRBV7-2
D gene: -
CDR3 protein: CASSPSGVGSPLHF
CDR3 DNA: TGTGCCAGCAGCCCTAGCGGGGTTGGGTCACCCCTCCACTTT

J gene: TRBJ2-5
V gene: TRBV7-2
D gene: TRBD2
CDR3 protein: CASTPGLAETQYF
CDR3 DNA: TGTGCCAGCACCCCGGGACTAGCAGAGACCCAGTACTTC

J gene: TRBJ2-2
V gene: TRBV5-4
D gene: TRBD2
CDR3 protein: CASSPGLARELFF
CDR3 DNA: TGTGCCAGCAGCCCGGGACTAGCGAGGGAGCTGTTTTTT

J gene: TRBJ1-6
V gene: TRBV2
D gene: -
CDR3 protein: CASSEARVLGSPLHF
CDR3 DNA: TGTGCCAGCAGTGAAGCGCGGGTTTTGGGGTCACCCCTCCACTTT

J gene: TRBJ1-5
V gene: TRBV4-2
D gene: -
CDR3 protein: CASSQETRVGNQPQHF
CDR3 DNA: TGTGCCAGCAGCCAAGAAACCAGGGTTGGAAATCAGCCCCAGCATTTT

J gene: TRBJ2-3
V gene: TRBV19
D gene: -
CDR3 protein: CATYERVEDTQYF
CDR3 DNA: TGTGCCACCTACGAGAGGGTGGAAGATACGCAGTATTTT

J gene: TRBJ2-5
V gene: TRBV30
D gene: TRBD2
CDR3 protein: CAWSTGTKETQYF
CDR3 DNA: TGTGCCTGGAGTACCGGGACTAAAGAGACCCAGTACTTC

J gene: TRBJ1-2
V gene: TRBV14
D gene: TRBD1
CDR3 protein: CASSPSGTGLYGYTF
CDR3 DNA: TGTGCCAGCAGCCCCTCCGGGACAGGGTTATATGGCTACACCTTC